Below, 7 T cell receptor beta chains from the same sample are listed, as sequenced in a study of blood T cell repertoires in COVID-19. Assay used: immunoSEQ multiplex PCR; TCRdb lists only in-frame clones, some missing. The sample carries approximately 300,000 clones, over 70% recorded once. Sequenced material: peripheral blood. All receptors come from a woman aged 45 to 65 with acute or convalescent COVID-19.

This clone turned up a few times. As DNA, the CDR3 is TGTGCCAGCAGCAGCGACGGGATGTGGGGCTACACCTTC. Translated: CASSSDGMWGYTF. J is TRBJ1-2 and V is TRBV7-2, with D unresolved. This CDR3 has 13 amino acids. V was pared by 5 bases and J by 8 bases, with 15 bases between. Germline CDR1 reads SGHTA; CDR2 reads FQGNSA.

This clone showed up just once. The V call is TRBV2, the J call TRBJ2-1; D is undetermined. The ends were cut back, 4 bases at V and 0 bases at J, with 10 bases in the middle. This CDR3 has 15 residues. Germline V CDR1 and CDR2: SNHLY, FYNNEI. CDR3 nucleotide sequence: TGTGCCAGCAGTGCGTCAATTAGCTCCTACAATGAGCAGTTCTTC. This gives the protein CASSASISSYNEQFF.

The J gene is TRBJ1-6, the V gene TRBV7-8; D is uncertain. Germline CDR1 reads SGHVS; CDR2 reads FQNEAQ. V lost 5 bases, J lost 8 bases, and 13 bases lay in between. This CDR3 comprises 14 residues. The CDR3 reads CASSARAGDSPLHF. CDR3 bases: TGTGCCAGCAGCGCGCGGGCCGGCGATTCACCCCTCCACTTT. Looking up the rest from reference TRBV7-8 and TRBJ1-6 gives the full variable domain: GAGVSQSPRYKVAKRGQDVALRCDPISGHVSLFWYQQALGQGPEFLTYFQNEAQLDKSGLPSDRFFAERPEGSVSTLKIQRTQQEDSAVYLCASSARAGDSPLHFGNGTRLTVT.

This chain uses TRBV7-2 with TRBJ2-2, with TRBD2 matching 15 bases. After removal of 4 bases from V and 2 bases from J, the junction contained 2 bases not matched to a gene. This CDR3 comprises 17 residues. CDR1 SGHTA and CDR2 FQGNSA come from the germline V gene. The CDR3 sequence is CASSSGLAGGNTGELFF. CDR3 DNA sequence: TGTGCCAGCAGCTCGGGACTAGCGGGGGGCAACACCGGGGAGCTGTTTTTT.

J is TRBJ1-2 and V is TRBV18; TRBD1 agrees at 8 bases. Germline V gene data show CDR1 as KGHSH and CDR2 as LQKENI. This CDR3 contains 18 residues. Trimming at V came to 2 bases and at J to 4 bases, leaving 15 bases not matched to a gene. The CDR3, as DNA: TGTGCCAGCTCACCATTTATTGGGACAGGTCCCCCGGGCTATGGCTACACCTTC. Protein product: CASSPFIGTGPPGYGYTF.

The chain links TRBV21-1 to TRBJ2-1; TRBD1, the D gene given by the table, was not confirmed from the DNA. TRBV21-1 is recorded as a pseudogene. This CDR3 is built from 11 residues. The CDR3 DNA reads as TGTGCCAGCAGCAAAACAGCTATTCAGTTCTTC. Translated, it gives CASSKTAIQFF.

V usage is TRBV18 and J usage is TRBJ2-2, with D hard to call. This CDR3 contains 14 residues. V was trimmed by 4 bases and J by 2 bases, leaving 8 bases between them. Germline V lookup: CDR1 KGHSH, CDR2 LQKENI. CDR3 DNA: TGTGCCAGCTCACTGCGGATAAACACCGGGGAGCTGTTTTTT. This codes for CASSLRINTGELFF.